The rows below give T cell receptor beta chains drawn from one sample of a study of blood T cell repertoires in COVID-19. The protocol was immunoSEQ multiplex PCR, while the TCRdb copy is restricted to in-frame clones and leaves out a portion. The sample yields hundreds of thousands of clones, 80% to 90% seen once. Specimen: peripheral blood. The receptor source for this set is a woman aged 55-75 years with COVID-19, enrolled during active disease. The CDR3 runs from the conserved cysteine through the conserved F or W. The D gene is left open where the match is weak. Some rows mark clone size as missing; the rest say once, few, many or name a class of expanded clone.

CASSPLTGDQPQHF,TGTGCCAGCAGCCCATTAACAGGGGATCAGCCCCAGCATTTT,TRBV7-2,TRBJ1-5,many,TRBD1
CASSIVGDRTYGYTF,TGTGCCAGTAGTATAGTGGGGGACAGGACCTATGGCTACACCTTC,TRBV19,TRBJ1-2,once,TRBD1
CASSLPVGGPGTQYF,TGTGCCAGCAGCCTTCCTGTGGGGGGGCCCGGGACCCAGTACTTC,TRBV7-2,TRBJ2-5,-,-
CASSFTGSNTEAFF,TGCGCCAGCAGCTTTACAGGGTCGAACACTGAAGCTTTCTTT,TRBV5-1,TRBJ1-1,-,-
CASSPPGLAGANEQFF,TGTGCCAGCTCACCACCGGGACTAGCGGGGGCCAATGAGCAGTTCTTC,TRBV18,TRBJ2-1,-,TRBD2
CAISATSGSYEQYF,TGTGCCATCAGTGCTACTAGCGGCTCCTACGAGCAGTACTTC,TRBV10-3,TRBJ2-7,-,TRBD2
CASSLTGLDYGYTF,TGCGCCAGCAGCCTGACAGGGTTGGACTATGGCTACACCTTC,TRBV5-1,TRBJ1-2,-,TRBD1
CASSLDRAAGKNTF,TGTGCCAGCAGCTTAGATCGGGCAGCAGGGAAGAACACCTTC,TRBV7-9,TRBJ1-2,-,-
CASSSWRNNEKLFF,TGTGCCAGCAGCTCCTGGCGGAATAATGAAAAACTGTTTTTT,TRBV13,TRBJ1-4,-,-
CASSRTGDQPQHF,TGTGCCAGCAGCCGCACGGGGGATCAGCCCCAGCATTTT,TRBV12-3/TRBV12-4,TRBJ1-5,-,-
CASSQIVARGEKLFF,TGTGCCAGTAGTCAAATTGTGGCTCGAGGGGAAAAACTGTTTTTT,TRBV19,TRBJ1-4,once,-
CASSYRAGGIEQYF,TGTGCCAGCAGTTACCGGGCAGGGGGAATCGAGCAGTACTTC,TRBV6-5,TRBJ2-7,-,TRBD1
CASSSRTSGGPGTQYF,TGCGCCAGCAGCTCTCGGACTAGCGGGGGGCCAGGGACCCAGTACTTC,TRBV4-1,TRBJ2-5,once,TRBD2
CASSLDPGQGQGKLFF,TGTGCCAGCAGCTTAGACCCGGGACAGGGCCAAGGAAAACTGTTTTTT,TRBV7-2,TRBJ1-4,-,TRBD1
CASSPPIWNTEAFF,TGTGCCAGCTCACCCCCTATTTGGAACACTGAAGCTTTCTTT,TRBV18,TRBJ1-1,-,-
CASALQGTEAFF,TGTGCTAGTGCCCTACAGGGAACTGAAGCTTTCTTT,TRBV12-5,TRBJ1-1,-,-
CAWSVMDSSYEQYF,TGTGCCTGGAGTGTAATGGACAGCTCCTACGAGCAGTACTTC,TRBV30,TRBJ2-7,-,-
CASSQGLAGLNEQFF,TGTGCCAGCAGCCAGGGACTAGCGGGTCTCAATGAGCAGTTCTTC,TRBV9,TRBJ2-1,-,TRBD2